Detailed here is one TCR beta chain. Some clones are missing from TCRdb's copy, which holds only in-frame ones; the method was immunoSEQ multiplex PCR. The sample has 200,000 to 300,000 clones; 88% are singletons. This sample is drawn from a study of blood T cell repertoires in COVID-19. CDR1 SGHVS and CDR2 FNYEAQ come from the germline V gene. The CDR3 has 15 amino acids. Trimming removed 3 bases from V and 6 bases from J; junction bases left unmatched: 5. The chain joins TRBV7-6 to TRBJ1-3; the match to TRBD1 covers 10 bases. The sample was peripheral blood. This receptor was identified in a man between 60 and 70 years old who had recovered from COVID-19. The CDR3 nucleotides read TGTGCCAGCAGCTTTGACAGGGGGCTAGAAAACACCATATATTTT. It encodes CASSFDRGLENTIYF.